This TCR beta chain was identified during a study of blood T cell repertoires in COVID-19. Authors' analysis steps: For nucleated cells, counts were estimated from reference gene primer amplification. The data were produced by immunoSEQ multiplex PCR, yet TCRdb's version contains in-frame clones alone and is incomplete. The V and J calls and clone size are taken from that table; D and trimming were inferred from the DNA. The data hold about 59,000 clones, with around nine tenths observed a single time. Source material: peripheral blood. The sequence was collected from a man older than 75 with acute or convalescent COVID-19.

For the CDR3, the DNA is TGTGCCACCGCGGGGGGAGAGCCGAACCGATACACAGATACGCAGTATTTT. This gives the protein CATAGGEPNRYTDTQYF. The V gene is TRBV24-1, the J gene TRBJ2-3, with 8 bases identical to TRBD2. J gave up 2 bases and V 9 bases, and 15 bases lay outside the gene matches. The V gene's germline CDR1 is KGHDR and CDR2 SFDVKD. The CDR3 spans 17 residues.